The text below deals with one T cell receptor beta chain. It lacks a known antigen. At one end, the junction sequence differs from germline, possibly due to a read error. From the cysteine through the phenylalanine, the CDR3 covers 16 amino acids. Of the read, only the CDR3 DNA is kept; its 48 bases are in frame from base 1. Based on the germline V gene, the CDR1 and CDR2 sequences are MDHEN and SYDVKM. The immunoSEQ Assay, a bias-controlled multiplex PCR, was used to amplify TCRbeta CDR3 regions from genomic DNA. The study's own analysis went as follows. The number of nucleated cells in each sample was estimated from the amplification of reference gene primers within the assay. To quantify the absolute abundance of each unique TCRbeta CDR3 rearrangement, sequence reads were collapsed and filtered. For each sample, productive Simpson clonality was calculated as the square root of Simpson's diversity index across productive rearrangements. The clones in this table, taken by TCRdb from immuneACCESS, are in-frame only. Not every clone is retained; where verified, under half of the shortfall comes from an unresolved V gene, and the cause of the rest is unknown. V and J calls and clone size follow that table, whereas D and trimming were derived from the DNA. This sample gives around 190,000 clones in total; about 88% of them show up just once. The ten largest clones represent about 9.4% of the sample.

In the prospective study, participants were roughly 18 to 90 years old, resided in about 25 geographic areas of the United States, and were enrolled through a virtual design. To assign participants to cohorts, the prospective study relied on clinical history that participants themselves reported in a screening survey and a study questionnaire. Recovered participants in ImmuneRACE Cohort 3 were defined as having two consecutive negative NP/OP PCR tests, clearance from a healthcare professional, or resolution of symptoms. Mobile phlebotomists in the prospective study collected whole blood, serum and a nasopharyngeal or oropharyngeal swab from every participant. Over a roughly two-month period, participants in the prospective study had the option of providing additional blood draws and questionnaires. Before DNA extraction, prospective study blood samples were shipped either frozen or at room temperature.

The entry originates in a study of blood T cell repertoires in COVID-19 (dated by TCRdb to the early 2020s). In the study overall: The collaborator samples originated in the United States, Italy and Spain and spanned the acute and convalescent phases of COVID-19. The dataset comprised deeply sampled blood TCRbeta repertoires from subjects exposed to, actively infected with, or recovered from COVID-19. The material from the prospective study consisted of cDNA or gDNA derived from T cells, B-cell-depleted T cells, or PBMCs. The sample metadata nearly always contained a de-identified subject ID, COVID-19 status, age in years and sex. HLA class I and class II types, where available, came from metadata supplied by the sample provider rather than from assay-based typing. Samples came from the ongoing ImmuneRACE study (first 160 participants) plus 1,254 subjects from 6 global collaborators. The repertoires were released in a freely available public database meant as a resource for research on the immune response to SARS-CoV-2. The paper as a whole reports these results and caveats: The quantity of clinical and demographic metadata differed by source and by participant and was supplied without curation.

The sequence links TRBV28 to TRBJ2-7, and TRBD1 aligns with 9 junction nucleotides. Sequencing used PBMCs or T cells enriched from blood (not recorded which). The TCR was taken from a woman between 18 and 29 years old who had recovered from COVID-19. The CDR3: CATSRASGQGFYEQYF. The bases read TGTGCCACCAGTCGAGCCTCGGGACAGGGTTTTTACGAGCAGTACTTC. The full variable domain, completed from the reference TRBV28 and TRBJ2-7 proteins outside the CDR3, reads DVKVTQSSRYLVKRTGEKVFLECVQDMDHENMFWYRQDPGLGLRLIYFSYDVKMKEKGDIPEGYSVSREKKERFSLILESASTNQTSMYLCATSRASGQGFYEQYFGPGTRLTVT.